Listed below are T cell receptor beta chains from one sample, sequenced in a study of shared clonotypes between healthy human individuals. Clones were read by immunoSEQ multiplex PCR, and TCRdb kept only the in-frame ones, dropping some. The table has some 2,400,000 clones, almost 96% seen once; the top ten hold 0.1% to 0.15%. The sample comprised naive CD4+ T cells sorted from blood. These receptors were collected from a man between 18 and 35 years old in good health. Each CDR3 is given with its conserved first and last residue. Where a row states a size, it is once, few, many or the class of an expanded clone; other rows omit it.

clone size | J gene | V gene | CDR3 protein
- | TRBJ2-6 | TRBV30 | CASGTGAGGANVLTF
- | TRBJ1-2 | TRBV25-1 | CASSPSKGIVGGYTF
- | TRBJ1-1 | TRBV10-2 | CASSDSSRARTEAFF
- | TRBJ1-3 | TRBV9 | CASSVGTGGTGNTIYF
- | TRBJ2-5 | TRBV7-9 | CASSLVPQETQYF
- | TRBJ1-2 | TRBV28 | CASSRPWNRAPLGYTF
- | TRBJ2-7 | TRBV5-5 | CASSLSHIPYEQYF
- | TRBJ2-7 | TRBV19 | CASSPGTSRAYEQYF
once | TRBJ2-7 | TRBV10-3 | CAISEGGHEQYF
- | TRBJ2-7 | TRBV6-5 | CASRGWAGNYEQYF
- | TRBJ2-7 | TRBV7-2 | CASSLVAGVGGEQYF
- | TRBJ2-7 | TRBV11-2 | CASSLDSRVGYEQYF
- | TRBJ2-5 | TRBV29-1 | CSVEADQKWGTQYF
once | TRBJ2-7 | TRBV4-1 | CASSHNTRTGSYEQYF
- | TRBJ2-6 | TRBV4-3 | CASSQEGVRSGANVLTF
- | TRBJ1-2 | TRBV5-6 | CASSLASYGYTF
- | TRBJ1-6 | TRBV28 | CASSLVSLSNSPLHF
- | TRBJ2-2 | TRBV5-4 | CASSPSGGETGELFF
- | TRBJ1-1 | TRBV5-1 | CASSLVPGLNTEAFF
- | TRBJ1-4 | TRBV18 | CASSPDDGKLFF
- | TRBJ2-5 | TRBV2 | CASSGIEDPRNF
- | TRBJ2-1 | TRBV14 | CASSPRDRGYNEQFF
- | TRBJ2-3 | TRBV10-1 | CASSEGTDTQYF
- | TRBJ2-6 | TRBV30 | CAWSWDSGANVLTF
- | TRBJ2-7 | TRBV5-6 | CASSQKRDKTYEQYF
- | TRBJ2-2 | TRBV7-8 | CASSLAGRVNTGELFF
- | TRBJ1-6 | TRBV25-1 | CASSEAGTYNSPLHF
- | TRBJ2-2 | TRBV2 | CASTQGLTGELFF
- | TRBJ1-1 | TRBV21-1 | CASSKGKTEAFF
- | TRBJ2-5 | TRBV7-2 | CASSLGSQETQYF
once | TRBJ2-7 | TRBV7-2 | CASSARVGDSYEQYF
few | TRBJ2-7 | TRBV28 | CASSPPAASYEQYF
- | TRBJ1-1 | TRBV2 | CASSIGQDRAFF
- | TRBJ2-1 | TRBV28 | CASSPPGLAGYNEQFF
- | TRBJ2-3 | TRBV19 | CASSTTGGADTQYF
- | TRBJ1-6 | TRBV19 | CASSIEYRQYNSPLHF
- | TRBJ2-1 | TRBV5-1 | CASSLGPKLRDPVNYNEQFF